Below, 21 T cell receptor beta chains from the same sample are listed, as sequenced in a study of blood T cell repertoires in COVID-19. The protocol was immunoSEQ multiplex PCR, while the TCRdb copy is restricted to in-frame clones and leaves out a portion. The repertoire has about 100,000 clones, more than 65% of them found once; the top ten carry around 30%. Sequencing used peripheral blood. The receptors stem from an older man with active or convalescent COVID-19.

This clone was counted a single time. The chain couples TRBV11-1 to TRBJ1-4; weak D call: TRBD1 (6 bases). V dropped 2 bases and J dropped 2 bases, with 9 bases sitting between them. This CDR3 spans 15 amino acids. Germline V lookup: CDR1 SGHAT, CDR2 FQDESV (reference sequence). The CDR3 sequence is CASSLKRGTNEKLFF. CDR3 DNA: TGTGCCAGCAGCTTAAAAAGGGGGACTAATGAAAAACTGTTTTTT.

The chain uses TRBV4-1 and TRBJ2-2, with a weak D call TRBD1 (5 bases). The germline gives CDR1 MGHRA, CDR2 YSYEKL. The CDR3 is 15 residues long. With 1 base removed from V and 7 bases from J, the gap between germline ends came to 13 bases. The CDR3 reads CASSQGGRYGGELFF. In DNA, the CDR3 is TGCGCCAGCAGCCAAGGGGGCAGGTACGGCGGGGAGCTGTTTTTT.

The chain is built from TRBV6-5 and TRBJ1-6, with D possibly being TRBD1 (5 bases). CDR3 length: 15 amino acids. Germline V gene lookup returns CDR1 MNHEY and CDR2 SVGAGI. V lost 4 bases to trimming and J lost 8 bases, with 15 bases between them. The DNA of the CDR3 is TGTGCCAGCAGTTCCCCGGGACGGGGGGATTCACCCCTCCACTTT. This gives the protein CASSSPGRGDSPLHF.

The table lists this clone with a few counts. The chain uses TRBV5-4 and TRBJ2-1, with D uncertain. Between the trimmed V and J ends, which lost 0 bases and 4 bases, there was a span of 17 bases. This CDR3 has 17 amino acids. CDR1 and CDR2 from the germline V gene are SGHNT and YYREEE (reference sequence). CDR3 amino acids: CASSLGAKASLYNEQFF. The CDR3 DNA is TGTGCCAGCAGCTTGGGGGCAAAGGCCTCGCTATACAATGAGCAGTTCTTC. Full variable domain (remainder filled in from reference TRBV5-4 and TRBJ2-1): ETGVTQSPTHLIKTRGQQVTLRCSSQSGHNTVSWYQQALGQGPQFIFQYYREEENGRGNFPPRFSGLQFPNYSSELNVNALELDDSALYLCASSLGAKASLYNEQFFGPGTRLTVL.

V is TRBV5-4 and J is TRBJ2-3; D is unclear. Germline CDR1 reads SGHNT; CDR2 reads YYREEE (reference sequence). This CDR3 is built from 14 residues. V shed 1 base and J shed 3 bases, with 9 bases lying between them. For the CDR3, the DNA is TGTGCCAGCAGCTTGTGGTCAGTTACAGATACGCAGTATTTT. It codes for CASSLWSVTDTQYF.

A few counts support this clone. This chain joins TRBV6-5 and TRBJ2-1; D perhaps matches TRBD2 (6 bases). This CDR3 region has 14 residues. V was cut by 4 bases and J by 5 bases, with 12 bases left in between. Germline V gene data show CDR1 as MNHEY and CDR2 as SVGAGI. CDR3 loop: CASSFSRGNNEQFF. The CDR3 coding sequence is TGTGCCAGCAGTTTTTCACGGGGGAACAATGAGCAGTTCTTC.

The CDR3 nucleotides read TGTGCCTGGAGTGATCTACAGGGAGGGGTCGAAAAACTGTTTTTT. It codes for CAWSDLQGGVEKLFF. The rearrangement uses TRBV30 and TRBJ1-4; D might be TRBD1 (6 bases). The CDR3 covers 15 residues. The V gene lost 1 base and the J gene lost 8 bases, with 17 bases spanning the gap. Germline loops: CDR1 GTSNPN, CDR2 SVGIG (reference sequence). Filled out from reference TRBV30 and TRBJ1-4, the complete variable domain reads SQTIHQWPATLVQPVGSPLSLECTVEGTSNPNLYWYRQAAGRGLQLLFYSVGIGQISSEVPQNLSASRPQDRQFILSSKKLLLSDSGFYLCAWSDLQGGVEKLFFGSGTQLSVL.

Only a few counts were recorded for this clone. This chain uses TRBV7-2 with TRBJ2-2; perhaps TRBD2 as D (5 bases). The CDR3 totals 15 residues. Trimming cost V 0 bases and J 4 bases, with 9 bases left between them. Germline V gene lookup returns CDR1 SGHTA and CDR2 FQGNSA. The DNA of the CDR3 is TGTGCCAGCAGCTTAGCCGGACTCATCACCGGGGAGCTGTTTTTT. It is translated as CASSLAGLITGELFF.

In nucleotides, the CDR3 is TGCAGCGTTGAACGCCAAGAGACCCAGTACTTC. Translating it yields CSVERQETQYF. This rearrangement joins TRBV29-1 to TRBJ2-5; D call uncertain. Germline assignment: CDR1 SQVTM and CDR2 ANQGSEA. There are 11 residues in the CDR3. The ends were cut back, 2 bases at V and 1 base at J, with 2 bases in the middle.

This chain uses TRBV5-6 with TRBJ2-5; 10 positions agree with TRBD1. Germline V gene sequence: CDR1 SGHDT, CDR2 YYEEEE. Trimming at V came to 4 bases and at J to 4 bases, leaving 10 bases not matched to a gene. The CDR3 has 16 residues. The chain's CDR3 is CASSPGQGRSGETQYF. The CDR3 DNA is TGTGCCAGCAGCCCGGGACAGGGGAGGTCGGGAGAGACCCAGTACTTC.

The V gene is TRBV5-8, the J gene TRBJ1-2, with D maybe TRBD1 (6 bases). V gave up 4 bases and J gave up 8 bases, with 18 bases separating them. Germline V CDR1 and CDR2: SGHTS, YDEGEE. The CDR3 loop spans 14 amino acids. In DNA form, the CDR3 reads TGTGCCAGCAGCAGTGGACAGTACCGACAGGGCTACACCTTC. The encoded protein is CASSSGQYRQGYTF.

The rearrangement links TRBV24-1 to TRBJ1-1; no definite D call. This CDR3 comprises 13 residues. V was trimmed by 7 bases and J by 1 base, leaving 9 bases between them. From germline, CDR1 is KGHDR and CDR2 SFDVKD. CDR3 sequence reads: CATRELKNTEAFF. In DNA form, the CDR3 reads TGTGCCACCAGAGAGCTGAAGAACACTGAAGCTTTCTTT.

For the CDR3, the DNA is TGTGCCAGCAGCCGAACTAACGGCGAGCAGTACTTC. Its protein is CASSRTNGEQYF. The rearrangement links TRBV3-1 (or the pseudogene TRBV3-2) to TRBJ2-7; D call uncertain. The CDR3 is made up of 12 amino acids. Germline loops: CDR1 LGHDT, CDR2 YNNKEL (reference sequence). Trimming removed 4 bases from V and 6 bases from J, with 10 bases in between.

The chain employs TRBV3-1 (or the pseudogene TRBV3-2) and TRBJ2-5; a weak D match, TRBD1 (5 bases). The germline V gene has CDR1 LGHDT and CDR2 YNNKEL (reference sequence). V was shortened by 1 base and J by 5 bases, with 8 bases between the two germline ends. This CDR3 has 13 amino acids. The CDR3: CASSQGGVETQYF. Written as DNA, the CDR3 is TGTGCCAGCAGCCAAGGGGGCGTGGAGACCCAGTACTTC.

The V and J genes are TRBV11-2 and TRBJ1-3; D unclear. The CDR3 is made up of 15 amino acids. Germline V lookup: CDR1 SGHAT, CDR2 FQNNGV. The ends were cut back, 5 bases at V and 6 bases at J, with 17 bases in the middle. CDR3 sequence: CASSTSRAVANTIYF. CDR3 bases: TGTGCCAGCAGCACTAGTCGGGCCGTGGCAAACACCATATATTTT.

The chain links TRBV29-1 to TRBJ1-1, with D tentatively TRBD1 (5 bases). The CDR3 totals 13 residues. The V end lost 6 bases, the J end lost 5 bases, and 16 bases lay between the germline ends. Germline CDR1 reads SQVTM; CDR2 reads ANQGSEA. The CDR3 DNA is TGCAGCGTCCACCGGCAGGGCAAAACTGAAGCTTTCTTT. The encoded protein is CSVHRQGKTEAFF.

This clone was observed a few times. J is TRBJ1-1 and V is TRBV4-2, with TRBD1 matching over 7 bases. The J segment lost 5 bases and the V segment lost 3 bases, leaving 6 bases of the junction unmatched. Germline lookup yields CDR1 LGHNA and CDR2 YNFKEQ. This CDR3 contains 14 residues. Written as DNA, the CDR3 is TGTGCCAGCAGCCACCCACAGGGGAGGACTGAAGCTTTCTTT. Translation: CASSHPQGRTEAFF.

This clone was picked up a small number of times. This sequence joins TRBV2 and TRBJ2-1, with 8 bases matching TRBD2. Trimming removed 6 bases from V and 4 bases from J; junction bases left unmatched: 2. The germline CDR1 and CDR2 sequences are SNHLY and FYNNEI. This CDR3 is built from 13 residues. CDR3 coding DNA: TGTGCCAGCAGACTAGCGGCTTACAATGAGCAGTTCTTC. Residues: CASRLAAYNEQFF.

The CDR3 loop is CSVDSGGARVRTDTQYF. The CDR3 region has the DNA TGCAGCGTTGACTCAGGGGGCGCGCGGGTTCGCACAGATACGCAGTATTTT. This sequence joins TRBV29-1 and TRBJ2-3; 8 bases match TRBD1. V dropped 3 bases and J dropped 1; count of bases not matched to a gene: 12. This CDR3 spans 17 amino acids. The germline V gene encodes CDR1 SQVTM and CDR2 ANQGSEA.

This chain joins TRBV5-1 and TRBJ2-1; D uncertain. Germline V gene sequence: CDR1 SGHRS, CDR2 YFSETQ. This CDR3 contains 13 residues. Trimming removed 2 bases from V and 5 bases from J, with 8 bases in between. The CDR3 loop reads CASSFGQNNEQFF. The DNA for the CDR3 is TGCGCCAGCAGCTTTGGGCAGAACAATGAGCAGTTCTTC.

The rearrangement links TRBV9 to TRBJ2-3; TRBD1 aligns across 7 bases. CDR1 is SGDLS and CDR2 is YYNGEE in the germline V gene. This CDR3 is 15 amino acids long. V dropped 0 bases and J dropped 5; count of bases not matched to a gene: 6. In DNA, the CDR3 is TGTGCCAGCAGCGTAGAAGGGACAGCATTAGATACGCAGTATTTT. This translates into CASSVEGTALDTQYF.